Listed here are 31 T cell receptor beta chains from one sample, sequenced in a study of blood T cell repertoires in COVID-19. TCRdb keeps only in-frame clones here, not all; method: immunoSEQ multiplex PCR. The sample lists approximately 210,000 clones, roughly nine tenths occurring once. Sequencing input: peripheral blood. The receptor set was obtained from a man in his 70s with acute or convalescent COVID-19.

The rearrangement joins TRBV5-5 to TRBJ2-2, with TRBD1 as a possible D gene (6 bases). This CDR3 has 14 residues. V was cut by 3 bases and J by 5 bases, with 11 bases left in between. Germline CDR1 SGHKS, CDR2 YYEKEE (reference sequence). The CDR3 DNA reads TGTGCCAGCAGCTGGGGGCTATCTACCGGGGAGCTGTTTTTT. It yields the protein CASSWGLSTGELFF.

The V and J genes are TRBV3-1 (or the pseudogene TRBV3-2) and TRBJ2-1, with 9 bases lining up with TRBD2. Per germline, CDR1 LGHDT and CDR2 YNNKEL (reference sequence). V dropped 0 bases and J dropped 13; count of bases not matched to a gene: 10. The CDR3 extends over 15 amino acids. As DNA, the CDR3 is TGTGCCAGCAGCCAAGATTTGAGGCGGGAGGGTACTCAGTTCTTC. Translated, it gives CASSQDLRREGTQFF.

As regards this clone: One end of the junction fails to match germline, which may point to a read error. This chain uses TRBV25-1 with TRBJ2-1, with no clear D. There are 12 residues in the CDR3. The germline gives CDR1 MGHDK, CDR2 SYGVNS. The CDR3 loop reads CASSEGASIWIF. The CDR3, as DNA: TGTGCCAGCAGTGAAGGAGCGTCGATCTGGATCTTC.

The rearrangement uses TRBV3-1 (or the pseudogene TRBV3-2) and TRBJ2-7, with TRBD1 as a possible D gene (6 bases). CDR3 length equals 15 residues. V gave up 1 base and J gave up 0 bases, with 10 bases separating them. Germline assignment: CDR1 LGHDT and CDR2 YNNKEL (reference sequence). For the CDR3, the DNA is TGTGCCAGCAGCCAAGGTGGGACATCCTCCTACGAGCAGTACTTC. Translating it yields CASSQGGTSSYEQYF.

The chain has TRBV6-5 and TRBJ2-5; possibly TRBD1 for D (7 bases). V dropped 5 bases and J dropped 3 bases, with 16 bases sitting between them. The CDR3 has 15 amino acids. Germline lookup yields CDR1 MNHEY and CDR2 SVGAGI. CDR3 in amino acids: CASSHARDREETQYF. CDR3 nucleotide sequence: TGTGCCAGCAGTCACGCGCGGGACAGAGAAGAGACCCAGTACTTC.

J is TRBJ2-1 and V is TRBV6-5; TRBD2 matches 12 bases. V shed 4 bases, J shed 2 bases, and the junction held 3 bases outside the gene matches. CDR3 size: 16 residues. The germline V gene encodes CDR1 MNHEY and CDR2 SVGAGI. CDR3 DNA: TGTGCCAGCAGTTTCCGGACTAGCGGGACCTACAATGAGCAGTTCTTC. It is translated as CASSFRTSGTYNEQFF.

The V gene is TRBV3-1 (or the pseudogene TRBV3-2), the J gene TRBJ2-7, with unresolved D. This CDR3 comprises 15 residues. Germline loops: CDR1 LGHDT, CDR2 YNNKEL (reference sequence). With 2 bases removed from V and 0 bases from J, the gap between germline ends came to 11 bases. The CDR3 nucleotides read TGTGCCAGCAGCCAATCCTCCCGGTACTCCTACGAGCAGTACTTC. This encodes CASSQSSRYSYEQYF.

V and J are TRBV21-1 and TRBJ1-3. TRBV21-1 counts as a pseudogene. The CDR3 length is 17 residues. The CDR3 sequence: CASSKVIRERGGNTIYF. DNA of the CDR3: TGTGCCAGCAGCAAAGTAATTAGAGAGCGCGGAGGAAACACCATATATTTT.

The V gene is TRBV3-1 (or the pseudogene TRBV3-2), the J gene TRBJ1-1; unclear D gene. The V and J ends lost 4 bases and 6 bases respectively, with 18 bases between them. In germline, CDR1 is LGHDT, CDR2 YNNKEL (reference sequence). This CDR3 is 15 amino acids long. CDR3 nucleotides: TGTGCCAGCAGCCTCGTAACCCGGGGAAGGGCTGAAGCTTTCTTT. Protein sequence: CASSLVTRGRAEAFF.

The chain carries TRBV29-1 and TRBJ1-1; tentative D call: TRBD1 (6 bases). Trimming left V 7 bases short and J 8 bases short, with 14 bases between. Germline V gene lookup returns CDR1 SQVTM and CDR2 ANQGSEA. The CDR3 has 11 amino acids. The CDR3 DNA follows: TGCAGCGGACTACGACAGGCCGAAGCTTTCTTT. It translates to CSGLRQAEAFF.

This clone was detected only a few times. CDR3 in DNA: TGTGCCAGTAAACCGGGACTAGCGGGAGGAGAATACGAGCAGTACTTC. Encoded protein: CASKPGLAGGEYEQYF. The rearrangement joins TRBV19 to TRBJ2-7; 15 nucleotides line up with TRBD2. Trimming cost V 7 bases and J 4 bases; bases outside gene matches: 8. This CDR3 is 16 amino acids long. From germline, CDR1 is LNHDA and CDR2 SQIVND (reference sequence).

The CDR3 here is CASSGGAYEQYF. The CDR3 DNA reads TGTGCCAGCAGTGGCGGGGCCTACGAGCAGTACTTC. The rearrangement links TRBV6-4 to TRBJ2-7; weak D call: TRBD2 (6 bases). Trimming shortened V by 4 bases and J by 2 bases, and 6 bases separated the two germline ends. This CDR3 contains 12 residues. The germline gives CDR1 MRHNA, CDR2 SNTAGT.

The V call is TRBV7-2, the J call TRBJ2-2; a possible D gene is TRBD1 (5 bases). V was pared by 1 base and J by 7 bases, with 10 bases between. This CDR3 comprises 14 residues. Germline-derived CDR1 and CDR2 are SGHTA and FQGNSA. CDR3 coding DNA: TGTGCCAGCAGCTTAGGGGTAGGGGACGGGGAGCTGTTTTTT. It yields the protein CASSLGVGDGELFF.

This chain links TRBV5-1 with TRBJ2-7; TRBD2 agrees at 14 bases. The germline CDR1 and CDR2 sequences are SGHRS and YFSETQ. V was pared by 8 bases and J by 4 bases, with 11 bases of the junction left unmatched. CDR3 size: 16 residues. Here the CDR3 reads CASRQGLAGALYEQYF. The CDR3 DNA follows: TGCGCCAGTAGACAGGGACTAGCGGGAGCCCTGTACGAGCAGTACTTC.

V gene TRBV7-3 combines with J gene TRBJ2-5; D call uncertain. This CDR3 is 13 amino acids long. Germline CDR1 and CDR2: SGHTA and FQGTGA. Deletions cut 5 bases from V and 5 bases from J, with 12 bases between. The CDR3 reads CASSTAPLETQYF. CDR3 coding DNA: TGTGCCAGCAGCACAGCCCCATTGGAGACCCAGTACTTC.

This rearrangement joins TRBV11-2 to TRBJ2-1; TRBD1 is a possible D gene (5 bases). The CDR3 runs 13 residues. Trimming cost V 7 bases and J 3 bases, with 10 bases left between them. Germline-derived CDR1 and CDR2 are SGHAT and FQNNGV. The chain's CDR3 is CASTRASYNEQFF. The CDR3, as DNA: TGTGCCAGCACCAGGGCCAGCTACAATGAGCAGTTCTTC.

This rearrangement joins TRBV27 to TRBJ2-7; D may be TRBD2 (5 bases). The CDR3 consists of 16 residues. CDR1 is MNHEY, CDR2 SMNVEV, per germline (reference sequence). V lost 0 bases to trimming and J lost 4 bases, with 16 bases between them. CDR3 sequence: CASSLSATGSNYEQYF. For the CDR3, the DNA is TGTGCCAGCAGTTTATCAGCTACGGGATCTAATTACGAGCAGTACTTC.

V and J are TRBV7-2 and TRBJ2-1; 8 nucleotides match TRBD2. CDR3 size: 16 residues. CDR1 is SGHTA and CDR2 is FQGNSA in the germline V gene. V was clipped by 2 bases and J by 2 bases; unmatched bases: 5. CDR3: CASSLPPGLAYNEQFF. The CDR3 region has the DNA TGTGCCAGCAGCTTACCGCCGGGACTAGCCTACAATGAGCAGTTCTTC.

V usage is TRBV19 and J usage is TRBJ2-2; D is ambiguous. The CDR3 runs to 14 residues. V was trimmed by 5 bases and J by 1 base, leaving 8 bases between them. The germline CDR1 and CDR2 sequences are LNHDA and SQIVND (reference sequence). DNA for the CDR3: TGTGCCAGTAGTGCGTTTGGGAACACCGGGGAGCTGTTTTTT. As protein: CASSAFGNTGELFF.

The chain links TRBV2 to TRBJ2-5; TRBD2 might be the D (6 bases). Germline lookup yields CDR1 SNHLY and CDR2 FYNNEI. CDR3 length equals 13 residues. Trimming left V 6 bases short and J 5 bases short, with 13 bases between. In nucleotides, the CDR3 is TGTGCCAGCAGCCCGGGGGAGCCTGAGACCCAGTACTTC. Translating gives CASSPGEPETQYF.

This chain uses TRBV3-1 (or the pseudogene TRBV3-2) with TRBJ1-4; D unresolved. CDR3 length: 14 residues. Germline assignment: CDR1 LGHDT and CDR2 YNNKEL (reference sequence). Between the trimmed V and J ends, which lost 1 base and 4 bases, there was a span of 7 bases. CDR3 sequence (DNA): TGTGCCAGCAGCCAAGGAGGCGGTAATGAAAAACTGTTTTTT. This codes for CASSQGGGNEKLFF.

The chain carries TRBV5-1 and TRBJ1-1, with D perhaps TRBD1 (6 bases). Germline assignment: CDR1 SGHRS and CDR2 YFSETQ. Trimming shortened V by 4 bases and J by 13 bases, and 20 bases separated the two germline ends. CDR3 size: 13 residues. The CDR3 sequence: CASSPQGDTQGFF. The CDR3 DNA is TGCGCCAGCAGCCCTCAGGGAGACACACAGGGTTTCTTT.

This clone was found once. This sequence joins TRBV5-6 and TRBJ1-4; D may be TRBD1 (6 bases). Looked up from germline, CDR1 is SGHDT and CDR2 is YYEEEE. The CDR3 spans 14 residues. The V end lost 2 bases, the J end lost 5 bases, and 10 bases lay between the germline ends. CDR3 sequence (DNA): TGTGCCAGCAGCTTCGGGACAAGGAATGAAAAACTGTTTTTT. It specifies CASSFGTRNEKLFF.

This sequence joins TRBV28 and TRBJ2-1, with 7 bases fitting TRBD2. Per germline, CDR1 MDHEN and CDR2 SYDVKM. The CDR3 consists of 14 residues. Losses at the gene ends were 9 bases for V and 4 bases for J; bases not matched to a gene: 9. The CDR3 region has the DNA TGTGCCAGTCAGGGAGGGTTCTCTTACAATGAGCAGTTCTTC. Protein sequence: CASQGGFSYNEQFF.

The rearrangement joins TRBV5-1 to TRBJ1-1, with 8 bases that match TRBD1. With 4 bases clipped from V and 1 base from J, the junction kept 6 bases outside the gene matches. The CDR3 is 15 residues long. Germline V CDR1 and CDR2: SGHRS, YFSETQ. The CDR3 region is CASSIQGARNTEAFF. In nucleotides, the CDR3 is TGCGCCAGCAGCATTCAGGGGGCGCGGAACACTGAAGCTTTCTTT.

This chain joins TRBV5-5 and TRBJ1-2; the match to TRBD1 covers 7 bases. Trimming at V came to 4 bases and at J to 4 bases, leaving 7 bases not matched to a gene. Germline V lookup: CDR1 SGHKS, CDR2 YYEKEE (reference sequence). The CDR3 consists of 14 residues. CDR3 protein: CASSQAGGIYGYTF. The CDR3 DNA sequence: TGTGCCAGCAGCCAGGCAGGGGGGATCTATGGCTACACCTTC.

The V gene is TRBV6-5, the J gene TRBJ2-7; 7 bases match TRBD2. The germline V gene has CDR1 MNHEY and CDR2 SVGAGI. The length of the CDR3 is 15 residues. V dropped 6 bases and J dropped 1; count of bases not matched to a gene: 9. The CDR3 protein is CASRPPGAGSYEQYF. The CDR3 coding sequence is TGTGCCAGCAGACCCCCGGGAGCGGGGTCCTACGAGCAGTACTTC.

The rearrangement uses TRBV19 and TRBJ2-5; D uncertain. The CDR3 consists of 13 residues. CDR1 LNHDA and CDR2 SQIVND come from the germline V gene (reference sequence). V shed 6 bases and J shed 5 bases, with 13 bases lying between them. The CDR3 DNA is TGTGCCAGTAGCCCGCGTCACCCGGAGACCCAGTACTTC. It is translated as CASSPRHPETQYF.

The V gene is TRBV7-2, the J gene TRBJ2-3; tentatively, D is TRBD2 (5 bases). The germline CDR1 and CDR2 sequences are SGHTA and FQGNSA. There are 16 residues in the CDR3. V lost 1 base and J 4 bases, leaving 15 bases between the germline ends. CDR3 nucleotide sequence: TGTGCCAGCAGCTTAGGGACCCTGAGGGTGTCAGATACGCAGTATTTT. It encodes CASSLGTLRVSDTQYF.

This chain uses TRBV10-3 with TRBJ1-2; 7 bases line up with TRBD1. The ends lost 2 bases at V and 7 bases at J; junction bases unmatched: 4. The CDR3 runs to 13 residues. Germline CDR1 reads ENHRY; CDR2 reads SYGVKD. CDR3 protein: CAISETGDGGYTF. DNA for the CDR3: TGTGCCATCAGTGAGACAGGGGATGGTGGCTACACCTTC.

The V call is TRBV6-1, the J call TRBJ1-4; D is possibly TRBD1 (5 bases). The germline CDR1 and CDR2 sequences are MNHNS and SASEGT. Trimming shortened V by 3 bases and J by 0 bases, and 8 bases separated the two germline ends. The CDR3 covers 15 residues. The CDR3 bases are TGTGCCAGCAGTGAGCACAGGACAACTAATGAAAAACTGTTTTTT. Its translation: CASSEHRTTNEKLFF.